These 18 T cell receptor beta chains were sequenced from one sample in a study of identical twins. A single record per CDR3 protein comes from TCRdb applying MiXCR to the 5' RACE reads. The data contain around 240,000 distinct CDR3 sequences, about 11% of them seen just once; the ten biggest clones take up 9% to 10%. Sequencing used memory T cells sorted from blood. Receptor source: a man aged 45-65 years in good health.

This chain links TRBV4-1 with TRBJ1-6, with D uncertain. The CDR3 spans 14 residues. In germline, CDR1 is MGHRA, CDR2 YSYEKL. V was cut by 2 bases and J by 7 bases, with 9 bases left in between. The CDR3 loop reads CASSQYRGNSPLHF. Written as DNA, the CDR3 is TGCGCCAGCAGCCAATACCGGGGAAATTCACCCCTCCACTTT.

This clonotype was picked up many times. The chain employs TRBV20-1 and TRBJ2-7; 8 nucleotides match TRBD2. Trimming took 6 bases from V and 0 from J; bases not matched to a gene: 7. The CDR3 has 14 amino acids. CDR1 and CDR2 from the germline V gene are DFQATT and SNEGSKA (reference sequence). This chain's CDR3 is CSAHSGTPSYEQYF. CDR3 in DNA: TGCAGTGCCCATAGCGGGACTCCCTCCTACGAGCAGTACTTC.

This clonotype was recorded at least ten times. The rearrangement uses TRBV5-1 and TRBJ2-1; TRBD2 matches 13 bases. Germline CDR1 is SGHRS and CDR2 is YFSETQ. The CDR3 contains 15 residues. Losses at the gene ends were 0 bases for V and 9 bases for J; bases not matched to a gene: 3. In DNA, the CDR3 is TGCGCCAGCAGCTTGGCAACTAGCGGGAGGGTTGAGCAGTTCTTC. Amino acid sequence: CASSLATSGRVEQFF. The complete variable domain, with remaining parts taken from reference TRBV5-1 and TRBJ2-1, reads KAGVTQTPRYLIKTRGQQVTLSCSPISGHRSVSWYQQTPGQGLQFLFEYFSETQRNKGNFPGRFSGRQFSNSRSEMNVSTLELGDSALYLCASSLATSGRVEQFFGPGTRLTVL.

This clonotype was detected only once. V gene TRBV2 combines with J gene TRBJ2-5, with D perhaps matching TRBD1 (5 bases). The CDR3 length is 12 residues. CDR1 SNHLY and CDR2 FYNNEI come from the germline V gene. Trimming cost V 6 bases and J 4 bases, with 9 bases left between them. The CDR3 sequence: CASSQDIETQYF. The CDR3 DNA follows: TGTGCCAGCAGCCAGGACATAGAGACCCAGTACTTC.

This clonotype was seen at least ten times. The chain combines TRBV12-3 or TRBV12-4 with TRBJ1-1, with D tentatively TRBD1 (5 bases). The CDR3 contains 13 residues. Trimming removed 5 bases from V and 6 bases from J, with 13 bases in between. This chain's CDR3 is CASSPARVSEAFF. DNA of the CDR3: TGTGCCAGCAGTCCTGCCAGGGTTTCTGAAGCTTTCTTT.

The rearrangement uses TRBV20-1 and TRBJ1-5, with TRBD1 matching 11 bases. Germline CDR1 reads DFQATT; CDR2 reads SNEGSKA (reference sequence). The ends lost 4 bases at V and 1 base at J; junction bases unmatched: 12. The CDR3 is 18 amino acids. The CDR3 sequence is CSATGDRGSFLSNQPQHF. The CDR3 DNA sequence: TGCAGTGCTACAGGGGACAGGGGGAGCTTTTTGAGCAATCAGCCCCAGCATTTT.

The genes are TRBV28 and TRBJ2-3; D is perhaps TRBD1 or TRBD2 (5 bases each). This CDR3 spans 16 amino acids. From germline, CDR1 is MDHEN and CDR2 SYDVKM. Trimming took 10 bases from V and 6 from J, leaving 26 bases between them. The CDR3 region is CAIHPTGLAHRDTQYF. CDR3 nucleotide sequence: TGTGCCATCCATCCGACGGGGCTAGCACACAGGGATACGCAGTATTTT.

J is TRBJ1-6 and V is TRBV4-2; the match to TRBD1 covers 9 bases. The germline gives CDR1 LGHNA, CDR2 YNFKEQ. V shed 2 bases and J 5 bases; nucleotides not matched to a gene: 16. The CDR3 sequence is 20 residues long. Written as DNA, the CDR3 is TGTGCCAGCAGCCAAAGATCGAGAATAGTATGGGACAGGGATAATTCACCCCTCCACTTT. Protein: CASSQRSRIVWDRDNSPLHF.

In the case of this clonotype: In this CDR3 the conserved last residue, phenylalanine or tryptophan, is missing, so a read error is likely. The DNA is left out, because the CDR3 cannot be placed on it with certainty; the CDR3 is given as TCRdb lists it. This sequence joins TRBV20-1 and TRBJ1-6; TRBD1 is the table's D call and was not checked against the DNA. Germline V gives CDR1 DFQATT, CDR2 SNEGSKA (reference sequence). The CDR3 extends over 11 residues, inclusive of both ends. CDR3 amino acids: CSARTGGVSAV.

The table lists this clonotype with many counts. J is TRBJ2-1 and V is TRBV12-3 or TRBV12-4, with TRBD2 identical over 13 bases. This CDR3 contains 20 residues. V lost 5 bases to trimming and J lost 0 bases; unmatched junction nucleotides: 13. DNA of the CDR3: TGTGCCAGCAGTCACCCCGGACTAGCGGGGGCCTCAAGCTCCTACAATGAGCAGTTCTTC. This codes for CASSHPGLAGASSSYNEQFF.

This clonotype showed up many times. The chain uses TRBV2 and TRBJ2-7; 12 bases are shared with TRBD2. V was clipped by 6 bases and J by 2 bases; unmatched bases: 2. This CDR3 contains 14 residues. Germline V gene sequence: CDR1 SNHLY, CDR2 FYNNEI. CDR3 bases: TGTGCCAGCAGCCGGACTAGCGGGACCTACGAGCAGTACTTC. Its translation is CASSRTSGTYEQYF. The full variable domain, its missing parts supplied by reference TRBV2 and TRBJ2-7, is EPEVTQTPSHQVTQMGQEVILRCVPISNHLYFYWYRQILGQKVEFLVSFYNNEISEKSEIFDDQFSVERPDGSNFTLKIRSTKLEDSAMYFCASSRTSGTYEQYFGPGTRLTVT.

This clonotype was seen only a few times. The V gene is TRBV7-6, the J gene TRBJ2-7; D is perhaps TRBD1 (5 bases). CDR1 is SGHVS and CDR2 is FNYEAQ in the germline V gene. This CDR3 comprises 14 residues. Trimming stripped 5 bases from V and 1 base from J, with 12 bases between. CDR3 coding DNA: TGTGCCAGCAGCCGTACCGACAGATCCTACGAGCAGTACTTC. This sequence encodes CASSRTDRSYEQYF.

This clonotype was detected a few times. J is TRBJ2-3 and V is TRBV3-1; D is unclear. Trimming left V 1 base short and J 0 bases short, with 11 bases between. This CDR3 region has 16 residues. Germline V gives CDR1 LGHDT, CDR2 YNNKEL (reference sequence). CDR3 amino acids: CASSQAREMSTDTQYF. Here the CDR3 DNA reads TGTGCCAGCAGCCAAGCACGCGAGATGAGCACAGATACGCAGTATTTT.

This clonotype was found a few times. The rearrangement joins TRBV6-1 to TRBJ2-5; D remains unclear. Trimming stripped 3 bases from V and 2 bases from J, with 4 bases between. Germline V lookup: CDR1 MNHNS, CDR2 SASEGT. This CDR3 has 12 amino acids. The CDR3 bases are TGTGCCAGCAGTGACAGACAAGAGACCCAGTACTTC. Translating gives CASSDRQETQYF.

The chain joins TRBV12-3 or TRBV12-4 to TRBJ2-1, with D maybe TRBD2 (5 bases). Deletions cut 8 bases from V and 3 bases from J, with 8 bases between. CDR3 length: 12 amino acids. The CDR3 nucleotides read TGTGCCAGCGGAACTAGCTACAATGAGCAGTTCTTC. It specifies CASGTSYNEQFF.

This clonotype has a count of ten or more. The rearrangement links TRBV27 to TRBJ1-1, with D unclear. Germline loops: CDR1 MNHEY, CDR2 SMNVEV (reference sequence). Trimming took 4 bases from V and 11 from J, leaving 20 bases between them. This CDR3 has 14 residues. Here the CDR3 DNA reads TGTGCCAGCAGTTCCACCCTGGGCGACGTCAAGGCTTTCTTT. This sequence encodes CASSSTLGDVKAFF.

This sequence joins TRBV6-2 or TRBV6-3 and TRBJ1-5; the match to TRBD1 covers 8 bases. Per germline, CDR1 MNHEY and CDR2 SVGEGT. J gave up 0 bases and V 5 bases, and 6 bases lay outside the gene matches. This CDR3 spans 16 amino acids. The CDR3 region is CASSRRQGISNQPQHF. The CDR3 DNA reads TGTGCCAGCAGTCGACGACAGGGGATTAGCAATCAGCCCCAGCATTTT.

Many counts were recorded for this clonotype. J is TRBJ2-3 and V is TRBV5-1; the D gene could be TRBD1 or TRBD2 (5 bases each). The germline V gene encodes CDR1 SGHRS and CDR2 YFSETQ. This CDR3 region has 15 residues. Trimming took 4 bases from V and 6 from J, leaving 18 bases between them. The CDR3 nucleotides read TGCGCCAGCAGCGTCGGGACCGACCCCCTCGATACGCAGTATTTT. As protein: CASSVGTDPLDTQYF.